This T cell receptor beta chain emerged from a study of blood T cells in healthy people across ages. Germline assignment: CDR1 MNHEY and CDR2 SMNVEV (reference sequence). The CDR3 sequence is 12 residues long. The ends were cut back, 8 bases at V and 4 bases at J, with 11 bases in the middle. It was with a sample-barcoded 5' primer and a J-beta primer mix that a second PCR of roughly 7 to 12 cycles was run. TCRdb re-called the 5' RACE reads with MiXCR, one entry per CDR3 protein. The sample comprises roughly 800,000 distinct CDR3 sequences, 20% to 25% of which are singletons, and more than 8% rests with the top ten. This clonotype was picked up a small number of times. This sample also belongs to another study, concerning T cells of mothers and their children.

The genes are TRBV27 and TRBJ1-2; TRBD1 is a possible D gene (6 bases). This clonotype originated in a boy younger than 18 in good health. The sequenced sample consisted of blood. The CDR3 coding sequence is TGTGCCAGCCGCGGGGGCCCCTATGGCTACACCTTC. Its translation is CASRGGPYGYTF.